This TCR beta chain was recovered during a study of T cell changes during pregnancy in multiple sclerosis (dated 2019 in TCRdb). Describing the broader study: The study looked at changes in the T cell repertoire across pregnancy in women with multiple sclerosis.

With regard to this clone: No antigen is known for it. Per-base quality was not reported, and no clone a single base away is much larger than it.

The CDR3 starts with the cysteine, ends with the phenylalanine, and has 16 residues. Only the CDR3 part of the read is kept: 48 bases, read in frame from the first base. Trimming takes 2 bases from V and 4 bases from J, and the germline ends sit 18 bases apart. CDR1 and CDR2, per the germline V gene, are LGHNA and YSLEER. Library method: the immunoSEQ multiplex PCR assay. TCRdb obtained this table from immuneACCESS and retained in-frame rearrangements with V and J assigned. These tables miss some clones; where compared with another copy, unresolved V genes account for less than half of the shortfall, and the remainder is unexplained. The sample table lists tens of thousands of clones, roughly nine tenths of them with a count of one. The top ten clonotypes cover under 5% of the sample.

The sequence joins TRBV4-3 to TRBJ2-7; the D segment could be TRBD1, given 6 matching bases. The receptor was derived from a female donor with multiple sclerosis, enrolled in a pregnancy study. Sequencing used CD8+ T cells from peripheral blood mononuclear cells, obtained after pregnancy. The nucleotides are TGCGCCAGCAGCCAATCCCGGACAGAACAGACATACGAGCAGTACTTC. It translates as CASSQSRTEQTYEQYF.